The next 30 T cell receptor beta chains were all read from a single sample in a study of shared T cell receptors in the human thymus. TCRdb keeps only in-frame clones here, not all; method: immunoSEQ multiplex PCR. This sample has some 700,000 clones, with roughly 88% found just once. These data also formed part of another study, on human thymus T cells.

The material sequenced was thymocytes. The receptors here all came from a boy younger than two with a congenital heart defect.

The chain links TRBV6-4 to TRBJ2-3; TRBD1 matches 8 bases. The germline CDR1 and CDR2 sequences are MRHNA and SNTAGT. V shed 5 bases and J 5 bases; nucleotides not matched to a gene: 9. The CDR3 consists of 15 residues. The DNA for the CDR3 is TGTGCCAGCAGTCCAGGGGGCCGTAGGGGAGATACGCAGTATTTT. Translation: CASSPGGRRGDTQYF.

This chain links TRBV27 with TRBJ2-1, with 11 bases aligning to TRBD1. Germline V gives CDR1 MNHEY, CDR2 SMNVEV (reference sequence). Trimming cost V 7 bases and J 7 bases; bases outside gene matches: 6. CDR3 length equals 14 residues. Written as DNA, the CDR3 is TGTGCCAGCAACGGGACAGGGGGTCATAATGAGCAGTTCTTC. It yields the protein CASNGTGGHNEQFF.

This chain joins TRBV5-4 and TRBJ2-1; 16 bases are a match to TRBD2. V trimming: 0 bases; J trimming: 9 bases; junction bases outside the gene matches: 6. The germline gives CDR1 SGHNT, CDR2 YYREEE (reference sequence). This CDR3 is built from 17 residues. Here the CDR3 reads CASSLALGTSGRAEQFF. The CDR3 DNA follows: TGTGCCAGCAGCTTGGCCCTAGGGACTAGCGGGAGGGCTGAGCAGTTCTTC. Using reference TRBV5-4 and TRBJ2-1 for the parts outside the CDR3, the full variable domain is ETGVTQSPTHLIKTRGQQVTLRCSSQSGHNTVSWYQQALGQGPQFIFQYYREEENGRGNFPPRFSGLQFPNYSSELNVNALELDDSALYLCASSLALGTSGRAEQFFGPGTRLTVL.

The chain recombines TRBV30 with TRBJ2-1, with 9 nucleotides matching TRBD2. V lost 3 bases to trimming and J lost 5 bases; unmatched junction nucleotides: 26. CDR1 is GTSNPN and CDR2 is SVGIG in the germline V gene (reference sequence). This CDR3 has 21 residues. CDR3 sequence: CAWSSVETSGSPGAWDNEQFF. DNA of the CDR3: TGTGCCTGGAGCAGCGTGGAAACTAGCGGGTCTCCGGGGGCCTGGGACAATGAGCAGTTCTTC.

This chain connects TRBV5-4 to TRBJ2-7; 8 bases are a match to TRBD2. Germline V gene sequence: CDR1 SGHNT, CDR2 YYREEE (reference sequence). Losses at the gene ends were 1 base for V and 0 bases for J; bases not matched to a gene: 6. This CDR3 is built from 16 residues. CDR3 sequence (DNA): TGTGCCAGCAGCTTGTACGCTAGCGGGCTCTCCTACGAGCAGTACTTC. It encodes CASSLYASGLSYEQYF.

Points on this clone: One end of the junction does not line up with germline, which may come from a read error. The rearrangement uses TRBV7-7 and TRBJ2-1; 10 bases agree with TRBD2. Germline V gene lookup returns CDR1 SSHAT and CDR2 FNYEAQ (reference sequence). The CDR3 has 15 amino acids. Here the CDR3 DNA reads TGTGCTAGCACCTCGGGACTAGCGTTTTACAATGAGCAGTTCTTC. Residues: CASTSGLAFYNEQFF.

The V gene is TRBV19, the J gene TRBJ1-5, with D tentatively TRBD1 (5 bases). CDR3 length equals 13 residues. Trimming removed 5 bases at V and 0 bases at J, with 5 bases between. Germline lookup yields CDR1 LNHDA and CDR2 SQIVND (reference sequence). The CDR3 DNA follows: TGTGCCAGTAGTGGACATAGCAATCAGCCCCAGCATTTT. It specifies CASSGHSNQPQHF.

The J gene is TRBJ2-7, the V gene TRBV21-1; TRBD2 was called by the table and not checked on the DNA. TRBV21-1 is recorded as a pseudogene. There are 14 residues in the CDR3. This chain's CDR3 is CASNGLAGSYEQYF. The CDR3 DNA reads as TGTGCCAGCAACGGACTAGCGGGCTCCTACGAGCAGTACTTC.

This chain uses TRBV7-8 with TRBJ2-1; 8 nucleotides match TRBD2. The CDR3 spans 17 residues. With V trimmed by 4 bases and J by 0 bases, 8 bases remained unmatched. Germline V lookup: CDR1 SGHVS, CDR2 FQNEAQ. The CDR3 sequence: CASSWKLAASSYNEQFF. DNA of the CDR3: TGTGCCAGCAGCTGGAAACTAGCGGCGAGCTCCTACAATGAGCAGTTCTTC.

J is TRBJ1-5 and V is TRBV10-3; D not resolved. The germline gives CDR1 ENHRY, CDR2 SYGVKD. V was shortened by 0 bases and J by 3 bases, with 9 bases between the two germline ends. This CDR3 comprises 15 residues. The CDR3 DNA reads as TGTGCCATCAGTGAGTCCCCGGTTTTCAATCAGCCCCAGCATTTT. Protein: CAISESPVFNQPQHF.

This chain connects TRBV4-2 to TRBJ2-2, with 7 bases fitting TRBD2. The CDR3 totals 16 residues. Trimming took 3 bases from V and 1 from J; bases not matched to a gene: 5. Germline V lookup: CDR1 LGHNA, CDR2 YNFKEQ. In DNA form, the CDR3 reads TGTGCCAGCAGCCAGGATCCGGGAGGGAACACCGGGGAGCTGTTTTTT. Amino acids: CASSQDPGGNTGELFF.

This chain connects TRBV28 to TRBJ2-3, with 10 bases matching TRBD2. Germline CDR1 is MDHEN and CDR2 is SYDVKM. The CDR3 spans 16 residues. V lost 2 bases to trimming and J lost 6 bases; unmatched junction nucleotides: 8. CDR3 amino acids: CASSLLGTSVVDTQYF. The CDR3 DNA reads as TGTGCCAGCAGTTTACTAGGGACTAGCGTGGTCGATACGCAGTATTTT.

This clone was detected a few times. The rearrangement joins TRBV4-1 to TRBJ2-3; D is undetermined. The V end lost 3 bases, the J end lost 0 bases, and 19 bases lay between the germline ends. CDR1 MGHRA and CDR2 YSYEKL come from the germline V gene. This CDR3 has 18 residues. The CDR3 is CASSHEPQTTSSTDTQYF. DNA of the CDR3: TGCGCCAGCAGCCACGAACCCCAGACAACCTCTAGCACAGATACGCAGTATTTT.

V is TRBV6-5 and J is TRBJ1-2; 9 nucleotides agree with TRBD1. The J segment lost 2 bases and the V segment lost 7 bases, leaving 2 bases of the junction unmatched. The CDR3 contains 13 residues. CDR1 MNHEY and CDR2 SVGAGI come from the germline V gene. DNA of the CDR3: TGTGCCAGCAAGGGACAGGGAAACTATGGCTACACCTTC. It is translated as CASKGQGNYGYTF.

The chain employs TRBV4-3 and TRBJ2-5; TRBD2 is a possible D gene (6 bases). CDR1 is LGHNA and CDR2 is YSLEER in the germline V gene. This CDR3 is 16 amino acids long. Trimming took off 0 bases at V and 5 bases at J, with 16 bases between the two ends. In DNA, the CDR3 is TGCGCCAGCAGCCAAGACCCCCAAGCGGGTGGTGAGACCCAGTACTTC. Amino acids: CASSQDPQAGGETQYF.

Only a few counts were recorded for this clone. J is TRBJ2-7 and V is TRBV6-1; tentatively, D is TRBD2 (5 bases). Deletions cut 8 bases from V and 5 bases from J, with 16 bases between. The CDR3 runs to 13 residues. Germline V gene sequence: CDR1 MNHNS, CDR2 SASEGT. The DNA for the CDR3 is TGTGCCAGCCCCCTCCCGGGGAGCAACGAGCAGTACTTC. It codes for CASPLPGSNEQYF.

The chain uses TRBV28 and TRBJ1-4; perhaps TRBD1 as D (5 bases). This CDR3 has 18 residues. The ends were cut back, 6 bases at V and 0 bases at J, with 20 bases in the middle. In germline, CDR1 is MDHEN, CDR2 SYDVKM. Here the CDR3 reads CASSRTKFDWATNEKLFF. The CDR3 bases are TGTGCCAGCAGCCGGACAAAATTTGATTGGGCAACTAATGAAAAACTGTTTTTT.

This rearrangement joins TRBV12-5 to TRBJ2-5; D gene unclear. CDR1 is LGHNT, CDR2 FRNRAP, per germline. V was trimmed by 1 base and J by 5 bases, leaving 2 bases between them. There are 11 residues in the CDR3. This chain's CDR3 is CASGLAETQYF. In DNA, the CDR3 is TGTGCTAGTGGTTTGGCTGAGACCCAGTACTTC.

The count of this clone is one. This rearrangement joins TRBV7-9 to TRBJ2-1, with 8 bases identical to TRBD2. With 5 bases clipped from V and 9 bases from J, the junction kept 15 bases outside the gene matches. The germline CDR1 and CDR2 sequences are SEHNR and FQNEAQ (reference sequence). This CDR3 has 16 amino acids. CDR3 residues: CASSHPRLAFRVEQFF. DNA of the CDR3: TGTGCCAGCAGCCACCCGCGACTAGCGTTTCGGGTTGAGCAGTTCTTC.

This chain uses TRBV10-1 with TRBJ2-7; 7 bases agree with TRBD2. The CDR3 sequence is 16 residues long. V trimming: 0 bases; J trimming: 3 bases; junction bases outside the gene matches: 8. Germline V gene sequence: CDR1 WNHNN, CDR2 SYGVQD (reference sequence). CDR3: CASSESRSSGLYEQYF. The CDR3 coding sequence is TGCGCCAGCAGTGAGTCCAGGTCTAGCGGCCTCTACGAGCAGTACTTC.

The V and J genes are TRBV2 and TRBJ2-1; tentative D call: TRBD2 (5 bases). Germline CDR1 is SNHLY and CDR2 is FYNNEI. V was trimmed by 6 bases and J by 0 bases, leaving 6 bases between them. This CDR3 has 13 amino acids. The CDR3, as DNA: TGTGCCAGCAGGGACTTCTCCTACAATGAGCAGTTCTTC. The encoded protein is CASRDFSYNEQFF.

CDR3 loop: CASRLAGGRGEQFF. In nucleotides, the CDR3 is TGTGCCAGCAGACTAGCGGGAGGTCGGGGTGAGCAGTTCTTC. The V gene is TRBV6-7, the J gene TRBJ2-1; 12 nucleotides match TRBD2. TRBV6-7 falls under the ORF class, with uncertain function. The CDR3 covers 14 residues. V dropped 6 bases and J dropped 9; count of bases not matched to a gene: 6.

J is TRBJ2-1 and V is TRBV14; 7 bases align to TRBD2. The ends lost 0 bases at V and 4 bases at J; junction bases unmatched: 24. CDR3 length equals 22 residues. Germline lookup yields CDR1 SGHDN and CDR2 FVKESK. CDR3 DNA: TGTGCCAGCAGCCAAGATCTAACCTTCTTTCAGATAGCGGGTGCCTCTTACAATGAGCAGTTCTTC. Translated, it gives CASSQDLTFFQIAGASYNEQFF.

The rearrangement joins TRBV25-1 to TRBJ2-6; TRBD1 might be the D (6 bases). Trimming stripped 4 bases from V and 0 bases from J, with 16 bases between. This CDR3 has 18 residues. Per the germline V gene, CDR1 is MGHDK and CDR2 is SYGVNS. Written as DNA, the CDR3 is TGTGCCAGCAGTGGAAACAGGGCGGACCACTCTGGGGCCAACGTCCTGACTTTC. Encoded protein: CASSGNRADHSGANVLTF.

The CDR3 bases are TGTGCCAGCAGTTTGTCCGGGACTACCGCCCACGAGCAGTACTTC. Translated: CASSLSGTTAHEQYF. The rearrangement joins TRBV27 to TRBJ2-7; TRBD2 matches at 7 bases. CDR1 is MNHEY and CDR2 is SMNVEV in the germline V gene (reference sequence). Germline trimming cut 3 bases from V and 5 bases from J; bases unmatched to any gene: 10. CDR3 length: 15 amino acids.

The chain combines TRBV6-1 with TRBJ2-5, with 7 bases fitting TRBD1. The CDR3 spans 15 residues. V lost 2 bases to trimming and J lost 1 base; unmatched junction nucleotides: 4. The germline V gene has CDR1 MNHNS and CDR2 SASEGT. CDR3: CASSEHGDSQETQYF. The CDR3, as DNA: TGTGCCAGCAGTGAACACGGGGACAGCCAAGAGACCCAGTACTTC.

This chain joins TRBV5-6 and TRBJ2-7, with D perhaps TRBD2 (6 bases). V dropped 4 bases and J dropped 3 bases, with 20 bases sitting between them. CDR1 and CDR2 from the germline V gene are SGHDT and YYEEEE. The CDR3 totals 16 residues. The CDR3 protein is CASSGRVGGRNYEQYF. The CDR3 region has the DNA TGTGCCAGCAGCGGGCGGGTGGGAGGCCGAAACTACGAGCAGTACTTC.

V is TRBV7-6 and J is TRBJ2-1, with 8 nucleotides matching TRBD2. The CDR3 has 19 amino acids. The germline V gene has CDR1 SGHVS and CDR2 FNYEAQ. The junction had 15 bases not matched to a gene; V was cut back by 0 bases and J by 5 bases. This chain's CDR3 is CASSLACLAGGERDNEQFF. CDR3 bases: TGTGCCAGCAGCTTAGCCTGCCTGGCGGGGGGTGAACGGGACAATGAGCAGTTCTTC.

This sequence joins TRBV27 and TRBJ1-1; TRBD1 matches at 9 bases. Germline CDR1 and CDR2: MNHEY and SMNVEV (reference sequence). The trim removed 4 bases at V and 2 bases at J, leaving 5 bases unmatched. The CDR3 extends over 15 amino acids. The CDR3 loop reads CASSSDRGENTEAFF. DNA for the CDR3: TGTGCCAGCAGTTCAGACAGGGGGGAAAACACTGAAGCTTTCTTT.

The chain uses TRBV10-2 and TRBJ2-7; no definite D call. This CDR3 contains 12 residues. Trimming removed 4 bases at V and 2 bases at J, with 6 bases between. From germline, CDR1 is WSHSY and CDR2 SAAADI. The DNA for the CDR3 is TGCGCCAGCAGTGCAATCACCTACGAGCAGTACTTC. This codes for CASSAITYEQYF.